This T cell receptor beta chain was observed in a study of cytomegalovirus exposure and HLA in healthy donors. The CDR3 spans 15 residues. CDR1 is LNHDA, CDR2 SQIVND, per germline (reference sequence). V shed 1 base and J shed 4 bases, with 12 bases lying between them. The PCR had 60 Vbeta and 13 Jbeta primers. The method was immunoSEQ multiplex PCR; TCRdb's version includes in-frame clones alone and lacks a portion of them. The data show fewer than 100,000 clones, approximately 76% seen once. The receptor was isolated from a man aged 40-55 years in good health and CMV-seronegative. V gene TRBV19 combines with J gene TRBJ2-3; TRBD2 is a possible D gene (5 bases). Sequenced: PBMCs. CDR3 loop: CASSIGTAGADTQYF. The CDR3 region has the DNA TGTGCCAGTAGTATAGGGACTGCTGGTGCAGATACGCAGTATTTT.